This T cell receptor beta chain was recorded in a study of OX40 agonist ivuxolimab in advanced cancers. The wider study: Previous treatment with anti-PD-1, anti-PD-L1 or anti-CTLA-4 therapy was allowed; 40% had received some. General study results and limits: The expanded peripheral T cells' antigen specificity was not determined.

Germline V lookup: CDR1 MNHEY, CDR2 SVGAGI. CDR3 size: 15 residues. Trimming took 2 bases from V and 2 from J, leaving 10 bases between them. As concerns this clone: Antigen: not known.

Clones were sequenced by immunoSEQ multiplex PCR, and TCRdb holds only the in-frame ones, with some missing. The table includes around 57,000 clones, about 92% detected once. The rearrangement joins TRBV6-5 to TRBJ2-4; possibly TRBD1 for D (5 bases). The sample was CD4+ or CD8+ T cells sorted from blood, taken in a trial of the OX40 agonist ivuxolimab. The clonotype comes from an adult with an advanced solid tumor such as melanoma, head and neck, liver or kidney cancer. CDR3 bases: TGTGCCAGCAGTTACGACAGATTGTCCAAAAACATTCAGTACTTC. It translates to CASSYDRLSKNIQYF.